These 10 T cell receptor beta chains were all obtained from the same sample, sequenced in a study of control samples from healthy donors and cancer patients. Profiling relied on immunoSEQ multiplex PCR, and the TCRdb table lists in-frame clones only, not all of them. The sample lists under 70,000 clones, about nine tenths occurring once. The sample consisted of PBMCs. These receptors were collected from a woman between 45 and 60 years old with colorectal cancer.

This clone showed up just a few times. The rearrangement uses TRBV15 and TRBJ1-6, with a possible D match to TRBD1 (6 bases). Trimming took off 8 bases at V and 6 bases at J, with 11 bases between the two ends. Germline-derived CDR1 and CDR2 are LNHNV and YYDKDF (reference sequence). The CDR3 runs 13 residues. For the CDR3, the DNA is TGTGCCACCGCAGGGGAGCGTAATTCACCCCTCCACTTT. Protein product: CATAGERNSPLHF.

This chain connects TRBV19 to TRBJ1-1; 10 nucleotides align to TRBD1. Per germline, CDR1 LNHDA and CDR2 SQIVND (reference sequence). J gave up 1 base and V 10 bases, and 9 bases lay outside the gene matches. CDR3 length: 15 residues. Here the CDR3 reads CATRDRGQANTEAFF. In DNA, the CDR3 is TGTGCCACCCGGGACAGGGGTCAAGCGAACACTGAAGCTTTCTTT.

This CDR3 is CASSLGQGGYGYTF. The CDR3 nucleotides are TGTGCCAGCAGCTTAGGGCAGGGTGGCTATGGCTACACCTTC. The chain combines TRBV11-2 with TRBJ1-2, with D tentatively TRBD1 (5 bases). Germline CDR1 SGHAT, CDR2 FQNNGV. V dropped 1 base and J dropped 4 bases, with 10 bases sitting between them. The CDR3 has 14 amino acids.

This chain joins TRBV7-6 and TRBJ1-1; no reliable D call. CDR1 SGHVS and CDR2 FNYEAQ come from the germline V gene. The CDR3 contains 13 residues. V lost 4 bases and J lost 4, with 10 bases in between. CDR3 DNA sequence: TGTGCCAGCAGCTCCTCTAGGGCCACTGAAGCTTTCTTT. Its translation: CASSSSRATEAFF.

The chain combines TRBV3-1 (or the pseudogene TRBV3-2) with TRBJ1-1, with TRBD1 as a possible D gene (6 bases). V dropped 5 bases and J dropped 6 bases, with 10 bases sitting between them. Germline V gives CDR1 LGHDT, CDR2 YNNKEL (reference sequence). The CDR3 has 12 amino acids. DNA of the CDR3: TGTGCCAGCAGCAGGGGGACGTCTGAAGCTTTCTTT. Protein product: CASSRGTSEAFF.

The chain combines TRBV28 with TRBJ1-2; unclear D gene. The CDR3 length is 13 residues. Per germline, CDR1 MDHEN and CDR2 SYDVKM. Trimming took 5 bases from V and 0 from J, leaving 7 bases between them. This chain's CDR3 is CASSPGTNYGYTF. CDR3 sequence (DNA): TGTGCCAGCAGTCCTGGGACTAACTATGGCTACACCTTC.

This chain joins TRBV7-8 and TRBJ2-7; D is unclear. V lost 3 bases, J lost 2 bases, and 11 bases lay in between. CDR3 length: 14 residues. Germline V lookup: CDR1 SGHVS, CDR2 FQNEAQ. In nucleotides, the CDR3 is TGTGCCAGCAGCTTGGCCAGGAGCACCTACGAGCAGTACTTC. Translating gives CASSLARSTYEQYF. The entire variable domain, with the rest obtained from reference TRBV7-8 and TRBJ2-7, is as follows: GAGVSQSPRYKVAKRGQDVALRCDPISGHVSLFWYQQALGQGPEFLTYFQNEAQLDKSGLPSDRFFAERPEGSVSTLKIQRTQQEDSAVYLCASSLARSTYEQYFGPGTRLTVT.

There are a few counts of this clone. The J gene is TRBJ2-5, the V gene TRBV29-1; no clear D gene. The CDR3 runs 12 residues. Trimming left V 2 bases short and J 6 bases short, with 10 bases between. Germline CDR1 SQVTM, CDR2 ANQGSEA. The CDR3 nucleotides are TGCAGCGTTGAAATGGGCAGGCAGACCCAGTACTTC. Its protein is CSVEMGRQTQYF.

In DNA, the CDR3 is TGTGCCAGCAGCACCCGGCGGGGGAACTCTGGGGCCAACGTCCTGACTTTC. Protein: CASSTRRGNSGANVLTF. V usage is TRBV7-3 and J usage is TRBJ2-6, with 7 bases identical to TRBD2. Germline CDR1 reads SGHTA; CDR2 reads FQGTGA. This CDR3 contains 17 residues. The junction had 7 bases not matched to a gene; V was cut back by 5 bases and J by 0 bases.

CDR3: CASSQEQLAATYEQYF. The DNA for the CDR3 is TGTGCCAGCAGCCAAGAACAACTAGCGGCAACCTACGAGCAGTACTTC. This chain links TRBV3-1 (or the pseudogene TRBV3-2) with TRBJ2-7, with 8 bases lining up with TRBD2. This CDR3 has 16 amino acids. The V segment lost 0 bases and the J segment 2 bases; nucleotides outside the gene matches: 6. From germline, CDR1 is LGHDT and CDR2 YNNKEL (reference sequence).